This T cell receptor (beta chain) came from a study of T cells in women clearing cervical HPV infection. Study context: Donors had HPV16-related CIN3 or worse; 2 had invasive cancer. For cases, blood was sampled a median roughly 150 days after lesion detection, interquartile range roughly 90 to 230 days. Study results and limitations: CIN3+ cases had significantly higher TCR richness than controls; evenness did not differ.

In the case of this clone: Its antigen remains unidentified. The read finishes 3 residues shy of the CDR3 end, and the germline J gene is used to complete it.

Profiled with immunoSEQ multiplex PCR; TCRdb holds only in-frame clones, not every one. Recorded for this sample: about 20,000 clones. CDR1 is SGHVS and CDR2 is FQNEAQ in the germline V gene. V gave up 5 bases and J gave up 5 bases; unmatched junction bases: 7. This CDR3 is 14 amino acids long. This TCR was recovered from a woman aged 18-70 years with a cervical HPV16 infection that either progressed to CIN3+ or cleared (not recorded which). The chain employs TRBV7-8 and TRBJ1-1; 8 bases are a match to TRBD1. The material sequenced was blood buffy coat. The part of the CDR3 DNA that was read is TGTGCCAGCAGCGTGTCAGGGGGCAGGACTGAA. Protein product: CASSVSGGRTE. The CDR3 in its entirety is CASSVSGGRTEAFF.